The clone carrying this T cell receptor beta chain was found a few times. These data belong to a study of blood T cell repertoires in COVID-19. Looking at the study overall: Samples of COVID-19 (acute and convalescent) were obtained from the United States, Italy and Spain. Sources were T cells, B-cell-depleted T cells, or PBMCs; the material itself was cDNA or gDNA.

Trimming took 3 bases from V and 1 from J, leaving 9 bases between them. The CDR3 spans 14 residues. Germline V gene lookup returns CDR1 KGHSH and CDR2 LQKENI. Clones were sequenced by immunoSEQ multiplex PCR, and TCRdb holds only the in-frame ones, with some missing. This sample carries 250,000 to 300,000 clones, around 80% of them seen once, and the ten largest clones take 4% to 5%. The sample consisted of peripheral blood. The clonotype was recovered from a man aged 60-69 years with acute or convalescent COVID-19. The rearrangement links TRBV18 to TRBJ1-1; no firm D call. The CDR3 DNA follows: TGTGCCAGCTCACCTGGCAGGTGGAACACTGAAGCTTTCTTT. It codes for CASSPGRWNTEAFF.